These T cell receptor beta chains were read from a single sample in a study of blood T cell repertoires in COVID-19. TCRdb keeps only in-frame clones here, not all; method: immunoSEQ multiplex PCR. The sample lists 250,000 or so clones; around 86% were seen once. Sequenced sample: PBMCs or T cells enriched from blood (not recorded which). The receptors derive from a woman aged 45 to 65 who had recovered from COVID-19. Both conserved end residues are part of each CDR3. Fields, in order: D gene, clone size, V gene, CDR3 length, J gene, CDR3 DNA, CDR3 protein. D genes are given only for firm matches. Some rows mark clone size as missing; the rest say once, few, many or name a class of expanded clone.

D gene: TRBD1
clone size: NA
V gene: TRBV27
CDR3 length: 15
J gene: TRBJ2-7
CDR3 DNA: TGTGCCAGCAGTTCAGCCGGGACAGGGATTTTCGAGCAGTACTTC
CDR3 protein: CASSSAGTGIFEQYF

D gene: NA
clone size: NA
V gene: TRBV6-5
CDR3 length: 15
J gene: TRBJ1-5
CDR3 DNA: TGTGCCAGCCGCGGGGGGATTTCTGGCAATCAGCCCCAGCATTTT
CDR3 protein: CASRGGISGNQPQHF

D gene: TRBD1
clone size: once
V gene: TRBV30
CDR3 length: 16
J gene: TRBJ1-5
CDR3 DNA: TGTGCCTGGAGTGAGGATCCGGGACAGGGGAGCCAGCCCCAGCATTTT
CDR3 protein: CAWSEDPGQGSQPQHF

D gene: TRBD2
clone size: NA
V gene: TRBV3-1/TRBV3-2
CDR3 length: 16
J gene: TRBJ2-3
CDR3 DNA: TGTGCCAGCAGCCCTACCGCGGGAGGAGGCACAGATACGCAGTATTTT
CDR3 protein: CASSPTAGGGTDTQYF

D gene: NA
clone size: NA
V gene: TRBV6-4
CDR3 length: 15
J gene: TRBJ1-1
CDR3 DNA: TGTGCCAGCACCCGGACACTCCACAGACACACTGAAGCTTTCTTT
CDR3 protein: CASTRTLHRHTEAFF

D gene: TRBD1
clone size: few
V gene: TRBV30
CDR3 length: 15
J gene: TRBJ1-2
CDR3 DNA: TGTGCCTGGAGCCCCCCCCCGACAGGGAAGGATGGCTACACCTTC
CDR3 protein: CAWSPPPTGKDGYTF

D gene: NA
clone size: NA
V gene: TRBV5-4
CDR3 length: 12
J gene: TRBJ1-1
CDR3 DNA: TGTGCCAGCAGCTGGGGCGTGGGGGAAGCTTTCTTT
CDR3 protein: CASSWGVGEAFF

D gene: TRBD2
clone size: NA
V gene: TRBV5-1
CDR3 length: 16
J gene: TRBJ2-7
CDR3 DNA: TGCGCCAGCGGACCTCAGGACACTAGCGGAGCCTACGAGCAGTACTTC
CDR3 protein: CASGPQDTSGAYEQYF

D gene: NA
clone size: NA
V gene: TRBV11-3
CDR3 length: 12
J gene: TRBJ2-1
CDR3 DNA: TGTGCCAGCAGCCGAGAATACAATGAGCAGTTCTTC
CDR3 protein: CASSREYNEQFF

D gene: NA
clone size: NA
V gene: TRBV12-3/TRBV12-4
CDR3 length: 13
J gene: TRBJ1-1
CDR3 DNA: TGTGCCAGCAGTTTAAACGGGGACACTGAAGCTTTCTTT
CDR3 protein: CASSLNGDTEAFF

D gene: TRBD2
clone size: NA
V gene: TRBV9
CDR3 length: 15
J gene: TRBJ2-1
CDR3 DNA: TGTGCCAGCACCAGACTAGCGGGAGGGTACTATGAGCAGTTCTTC
CDR3 protein: CASTRLAGGYYEQFF

D gene: TRBD2
clone size: NA
V gene: TRBV7-3
CDR3 length: 14
J gene: TRBJ2-3
CDR3 DNA: TGTGCCAGCAGCTCGGGACTACCCTCGGATACGCAGTATTTT
CDR3 protein: CASSSGLPSDTQYF

D gene: NA
clone size: NA
V gene: TRBV10-3
CDR3 length: 12
J gene: TRBJ2-1
CDR3 DNA: TGTGCCATCAGTCTACAGGGAAATGAGCAGTTCTTC
CDR3 protein: CAISLQGNEQFF

D gene: NA
clone size: once
V gene: TRBV29-1
CDR3 length: 13
J gene: TRBJ1-2
CDR3 DNA: TGCAGCGTCAGGGGCGCCGCCTCCTATGGCTACACCTTC
CDR3 protein: CSVRGAASYGYTF

D gene: TRBD2
clone size: once
V gene: TRBV6-5
CDR3 length: 14
J gene: TRBJ2-7
CDR3 DNA: TGTGCCAGCAGTTACTCGTCGGGACTAGCGGAGCAGTACTTC
CDR3 protein: CASSYSSGLAEQYF

D gene: NA
clone size: NA
V gene: TRBV12-3/TRBV12-4
CDR3 length: 11
J gene: TRBJ1-1
CDR3 DNA: TGTGCCAGCAGTTACCGGGAAGAAGCTTTCTTT
CDR3 protein: CASSYREEAFF

D gene: NA
clone size: NA
V gene: TRBV15
CDR3 length: 14
J gene: TRBJ1-6
CDR3 DNA: TGTGCCACCAGCAGACAGGGGCTTAATTCACCCCTCCACTTT
CDR3 protein: CATSRQGLNSPLHF

D gene: NA
clone size: NA
V gene: TRBV3-1/TRBV3-2
CDR3 length: 15
J gene: TRBJ2-7
CDR3 DNA: TGTGCCAGCAGCCGGGGACATGGGGCCCCTTACGAGCAGTACTTC
CDR3 protein: CASSRGHGAPYEQYF

D gene: NA
clone size: NA
V gene: TRBV7-9
CDR3 length: 15
J gene: TRBJ1-6
CDR3 DNA: TGTGCCAGCAGCTTCCGGGAGCCGGGCAATTCACCCCTCCACTTT
CDR3 protein: CASSFREPGNSPLHF

D gene: NA
clone size: NA
V gene: TRBV2
CDR3 length: 16
J gene: TRBJ2-1
CDR3 DNA: TGTGCCAGCAGTGAAGGGGTTTTGTCCCTAGGAAATGAGCAGTTCTTC
CDR3 protein: CASSEGVLSLGNEQFF

D gene: TRBD1
clone size: once
V gene: TRBV9
CDR3 length: 15
J gene: TRBJ2-7
CDR3 DNA: TGTGCCAGCAGCGTAGAGGGGACAGAGTCCTACGAGCAGTACTTC
CDR3 protein: CASSVEGTESYEQYF

D gene: TRBD2
clone size: NA
V gene: TRBV19
CDR3 length: 14
J gene: TRBJ2-7
CDR3 DNA: TGTGCCAGTAGCGGGGGTACTAGCGGGATCGAGCAGTACTTC
CDR3 protein: CASSGGTSGIEQYF

D gene: NA
clone size: once
V gene: TRBV18
CDR3 length: 15
J gene: TRBJ1-4
CDR3 DNA: TGTGCCAGCTCACCACCAGGGACACTAAAGTGGGAACTGTTTTTT
CDR3 protein: CASSPPGTLKWELFF

D gene: NA
clone size: NA
V gene: TRBV7-2
CDR3 length: 13
J gene: TRBJ2-2
CDR3 DNA: TGTGCTGTAGACAAGTCGAACACCGGGGAGCTGTTTTTT
CDR3 protein: CAVDKSNTGELFF

D gene: TRBD2
clone size: NA
V gene: TRBV20-1
CDR3 length: 14
J gene: TRBJ2-1
CDR3 DNA: TGCAGTGCTAGTTCTAGCGGGATTAGCGATGAGCAGTTCTTC
CDR3 protein: CSASSSGISDEQFF

D gene: TRBD2
clone size: once
V gene: TRBV30
CDR3 length: 15
J gene: TRBJ2-3
CDR3 DNA: TGTGCCTGGAGTGTACGAGGCGGGAGCTCAGATACGCAGTATTTT
CDR3 protein: CAWSVRGGSSDTQYF

D gene: TRBD1
clone size: once
V gene: TRBV27
CDR3 length: 16
J gene: TRBJ2-1
CDR3 DNA: TGTGCCAGCAGTGGGGCCGGGACAGGGTACGGGGATGAGCAGTTCTTC
CDR3 protein: CASSGAGTGYGDEQFF

D gene: NA
clone size: few
V gene: TRBV2
CDR3 length: 15
J gene: TRBJ1-5
CDR3 DNA: TGTGCCAGCAACAGCCCGGGGGAGCCGAATCAGCCCCAGCATTTT
CDR3 protein: CASNSPGEPNQPQHF

D gene: TRBD1
clone size: once
V gene: TRBV7-9
CDR3 length: 15
J gene: TRBJ1-2
CDR3 DNA: TGTGCCAGCAGCCTCCCGACAGGGTTGTCCTATGGCTACACCTTC
CDR3 protein: CASSLPTGLSYGYTF

D gene: TRBD2
clone size: NA
V gene: TRBV5-1
CDR3 length: 18
J gene: TRBJ2-2
CDR3 DNA: TGCGCCAGCAGCTTGTTTCTTAGCGGGACCCCAGGAACCGGGGAGCTGTTTTTT
CDR3 protein: CASSLFLSGTPGTGELFF

D gene: TRBD1
clone size: NA
V gene: TRBV5-5
CDR3 length: 14
J gene: TRBJ2-1
CDR3 DNA: TGTGCCAGCAGCTTCAGAACTGGACAGGGCAACCAGTTCTTC
CDR3 protein: CASSFRTGQGNQFF

D gene: NA
clone size: NA
V gene: TRBV2
CDR3 length: 13
J gene: TRBJ2-7
CDR3 DNA: TGTGCCAGCACCCGACTAGTACTCTACGAGCAGTACTTC
CDR3 protein: CASTRLVLYEQYF

D gene: NA
clone size: few
V gene: TRBV29-1
CDR3 length: 14
J gene: TRBJ2-2
CDR3 DNA: TGCAGCGTTGCAGGGGCCTCGAACACCGGGGAGCTGTTTTTT
CDR3 protein: CSVAGASNTGELFF

D gene: NA
clone size: NA
V gene: TRBV6-5
CDR3 length: 14
J gene: TRBJ1-2
CDR3 DNA: TGTGCCAGCAGTTCCACAATTCCTAACTATGGCTACACCTTC
CDR3 protein: CASSSTIPNYGYTF

D gene: TRBD1
clone size: NA
V gene: TRBV7-4
CDR3 length: 17
J gene: TRBJ1-5
CDR3 DNA: TGTGCCAGCAGCTTAGGGGACAGACGATATAGCAATCAGCCCCAGCATTTT
CDR3 protein: CASSLGDRRYSNQPQHF

D gene: TRBD1
clone size: NA
V gene: TRBV6-5
CDR3 length: 15
J gene: TRBJ1-4
CDR3 DNA: TGTGCCAGCAGGGTGGGGACAGGTTCTAATGAAAAACTGTTTTTT
CDR3 protein: CASRVGTGSNEKLFF

D gene: NA
clone size: NA
V gene: TRBV6-2/TRBV6-3
CDR3 length: 14
J gene: TRBJ1-1
CDR3 DNA: TGTGCCAGCAGTTACAGGGCAGGGTTCATGGAAGCTTTCTTT
CDR3 protein: CASSYRAGFMEAFF

D gene: NA
clone size: NA
V gene: TRBV7-9
CDR3 length: 16
J gene: TRBJ2-1
CDR3 DNA: TGTGCCAGCAGCTTAATGCGAGTAAGCTCCTACAATGAGCAGTTCTTC
CDR3 protein: CASSLMRVSSYNEQFF

D gene: NA
clone size: few
V gene: TRBV5-1
CDR3 length: 13
J gene: TRBJ2-7
CDR3 DNA: TGCGCCAGCAGCTTGGGCGGAACCTACGAGCAGTACTTC
CDR3 protein: CASSLGGTYEQYF

D gene: TRBD2
clone size: NA
V gene: TRBV7-6
CDR3 length: 16
J gene: TRBJ2-7
CDR3 DNA: TGTGCCAGCAGCCCCGGACTAGCGGGAGGTACCTACGAGCAGTACTTC
CDR3 protein: CASSPGLAGGTYEQYF

D gene: TRBD2
clone size: NA
V gene: TRBV28
CDR3 length: 15
J gene: TRBJ2-7
CDR3 DNA: TGTGCCAGCAGCTGGGTAGCGGGAGGGCCATACGAGCAGTACTTC
CDR3 protein: CASSWVAGGPYEQYF

D gene: TRBD1
clone size: NA
V gene: TRBV18
CDR3 length: 15
J gene: TRBJ1-3
CDR3 DNA: TGTGCCAGCTCACTGGGACAGGGCTCTGGAAACACCATATATTTT
CDR3 protein: CASSLGQGSGNTIYF

D gene: NA
clone size: NA
V gene: TRBV9
CDR3 length: 12
J gene: TRBJ2-5
CDR3 DNA: TGTGCCAGCAGCACCTTAGAAGAGACCCAGTACTTC
CDR3 protein: CASSTLEETQYF